This TCR beta chain was found in a study of T cell changes during pregnancy in multiple sclerosis. The germline V gene encodes CDR1 SGHAT and CDR2 FQNNGV. This CDR3 is 15 amino acids long. With V trimmed by 4 bases and J by 4 bases, 9 bases remained unmatched. TCRdb keeps only in-frame clones here, not all; method: immunoSEQ multiplex PCR. The table lists some 39,000 clones, 85% to 95% of them singletons. The sequencing used CD4+ T cells from peripheral blood mononuclear cells, collected in the third trimester of pregnancy. The chain combines TRBV11-2 with TRBJ2-7; 8 bases are a match to TRBD1. The source of this sequence is a female donor in good health, enrolled as a control in a pregnancy study. In DNA form, the CDR3 reads TGTGCCAGCAGCTACAGGACAGGGATGAGTTACGAGCAGTACTTC. Its translation: CASSYRTGMSYEQYF. The whole variable domain, remainder taken from reference TRBV11-2 and TRBJ2-7, is EAGVAQSPRYKIIEKRQSVAFWCNPISGHATLYWYQQILGQGPKLLIQFQNNGVVDDSQLPKDRFSAERLKGVDSTLKIQPAKLEDSAVYLCASSYRTGMSYEQYFGPGTRLTVT.